This passage covers 25 T cell receptor beta chains from one sample sequenced in a study of PD-1 blockade in classical Hodgkin lymphoma. Sequenced by immunoSEQ multiplex PCR; TCRdb stores in-frame clones only, minus some. The sample includes over 50,000 clones, about 85% of them seen just once. In every patient, relapse followed autologous stem cell transplantation, while exposure to brentuximab vedotin differed. The sample here was peripheral blood mononuclear cells (PBMCs), taken at baseline. These receptors were obtained from a human donor with classical Hodgkin lymphoma.

The chain couples TRBV7-6 to TRBJ2-7, with TRBD1 as a possible D gene (5 bases). V was pared by 5 bases and J by 1 base, with 15 bases between. Per the germline V gene, CDR1 is SGHVS and CDR2 is FNYEAQ. This CDR3 comprises 15 residues. Here the CDR3 DNA reads TGTGCCAGCAGCCCCTCGAACAGGAAGTCCTACGAGCAGTACTTC. Residues: CASSPSNRKSYEQYF.

The CDR3 region has the DNA TGTGCCAGCAGCGTAGGCGGAACGACTAGCGGGAGTTTGAGATCAGGGACGCAGTATTTT. Translation gives CASSVGGTTSGSLRSGTQYF. V gene TRBV9 combines with J gene TRBJ2-3; 12 positions match TRBD2. This CDR3 has 20 amino acids. Germline CDR1 reads SGDLS; CDR2 reads YYNGEE. V gave up 0 bases and J gave up 9 bases; unmatched junction bases: 20.

This chain links TRBV10-3 with TRBJ2-7, with 13 bases aligning to TRBD2. Germline V gene sequence: CDR1 ENHRY, CDR2 SYGVKD. The ends lost 2 bases at V and 3 bases at J; junction bases unmatched: 4. The length of the CDR3 is 16 residues. The CDR3 is CAISETRTSGSYEQYF. In DNA form, the CDR3 reads TGTGCCATCAGTGAGACGCGGACTAGCGGGAGCTACGAGCAGTACTTC.

J is TRBJ2-5 and V is TRBV5-6; maybe TRBD1 (5 bases). CDR1 is SGHDT, CDR2 YYEEEE, per germline. CDR3 length: 13 residues. V shed 0 bases and J shed 5 bases, with 8 bases lying between them. CDR3 bases: TGTGCCAGCAGCTTGGGACCAGGGGAGACCCAGTACTTC. It translates to CASSLGPGETQYF.

The J gene is TRBJ2-7, the V gene TRBV25-1; D gene uncertain. Germline V gene sequence: CDR1 MGHDK, CDR2 SYGVNS. The CDR3 runs 14 residues. V was trimmed by 3 bases and J by 1 base, leaving 10 bases between them. The CDR3 bases are TGTGCCAGCAGTGATCAGGACGGATCCTACGAGCAGTACTTC. It specifies CASSDQDGSYEQYF.

The chain couples TRBV2 to TRBJ2-1, with TRBD2 as a possible D gene (6 bases). Germline-derived CDR1 and CDR2 are SNHLY and FYNNEI. V was shortened by 6 bases and J by 5 bases, with 11 bases between the two germline ends. The CDR3 loop spans 13 amino acids. The CDR3: CASSADYHNEQFF. The CDR3 DNA sequence: TGTGCCAGCAGCGCGGACTATCACAATGAGCAGTTCTTC.

Turning to this clone: The junction does not match germline at one end; this may be a read error. V usage is TRBV7-7 and J usage is TRBJ2-5, with a weak D call TRBD2 (5 bases). The CDR3 covers 15 residues. Germline CDR1 SSHAT, CDR2 FNYEAQ (reference sequence). CDR3 in amino acids: CASSLNIGLRETQYF. As DNA, the CDR3 is TGTGCTAGCAGCTTAAATATTGGACTGAGGGAGACCCAGTACTTC.

The chain employs TRBV19 and TRBJ2-2, with D perhaps TRBD1 or TRBD2 (5 bases each). Germline loops: CDR1 LNHDA, CDR2 SQIVND (reference sequence). Trimming shortened V by 1 base and J by 1 base, and 7 bases separated the two germline ends. The CDR3 runs to 15 residues. The CDR3: CASSIAGLNTGELFF. As DNA, the CDR3 is TGTGCCAGTAGTATAGCGGGGCTGAACACCGGGGAGCTGTTTTTT.

The V call is TRBV29-1, the J call TRBJ2-1, with a possible D match to TRBD2 (6 bases). The V gene lost 1 base and the J gene lost 3 bases, with 16 bases spanning the gap. The germline CDR1 and CDR2 sequences are SQVTM and ANQGSEA. This CDR3 region has 16 residues. CDR3: CSVEGDRDWIYNEQFF. The CDR3 coding sequence is TGCAGCGTTGAAGGGGACCGGGACTGGATCTACAATGAGCAGTTCTTC.

V is TRBV19 and J is TRBJ1-1; D unresolved. This CDR3 has 16 residues. V lost 4 bases to trimming and J lost 1 base, with 16 bases between them. The germline V gene encodes CDR1 LNHDA and CDR2 SQIVND (reference sequence). CDR3 loop: CASSTHWTGRNTEAFF. The CDR3 DNA reads as TGTGCCAGTAGTACCCATTGGACGGGGAGGAACACTGAAGCTTTCTTT.

The chain recombines TRBV7-7 with TRBJ2-2, with D possibly matching TRBD2 (6 bases). The CDR3 has 14 residues. V lost 2 bases and J 6 bases, leaving 10 bases between the germline ends. Per the germline V gene, CDR1 is SSHAT and CDR2 is FNYEAQ (reference sequence). The CDR3 here is CASSLSGVSGELFF. CDR3 coding DNA: TGTGCCAGCAGCTTATCGGGAGTATCCGGGGAGCTGTTTTTT.

This clone is labeled medium-sized (0.01 to 0.1%). The chain couples TRBV19 to TRBJ2-7, with D possibly matching TRBD2 (6 bases). In germline, CDR1 is LNHDA, CDR2 SQIVND (reference sequence). Trimming removed 11 bases at V and 7 bases at J, with 15 bases between. The CDR3 runs to 11 residues. This chain's CDR3 is CASRSGGEQYF. The CDR3 region has the DNA TGTGCCTCCCGTAGCGGAGGGGAGCAGTACTTC. Full variable domain (outside the CDR3, taken from reference TRBV19 and TRBJ2-7): DGGITQSPKYLFRKEGQNVTLSCEQNLNHDAMYWYRQDPGQGLRLIYYSQIVNDFQKGDIAEGYSVSREKKESFPLTVTSAQKNPTAFYLCASRSGGEQYFGPGTRLTVT.

This clone was picked up one time. V and J are TRBV7-3 and TRBJ2-1; 7 bases are a match to TRBD2. Germline V lookup: CDR1 SGHTA, CDR2 FQGTGA. The V segment lost 2 bases and the J segment 6 bases; nucleotides outside the gene matches: 4. The CDR3 is 14 residues long. In DNA form, the CDR3 reads TGTGCCAGCAGCTTAGAGGGGAGGGTCAATGAGCAGTTCTTC. It codes for CASSLEGRVNEQFF. The whole variable domain, filled in from reference TRBV7-3 and TRBJ2-1, reads GAGVSQTPSNKVTEKGKYVELRCDPISGHTALYWYRQSLGQGPEFLIYFQGTGAADDSGLPNDRFFAVRPEGSVSTLKIQRTERGDSAVYLCASSLEGRVNEQFFGPGTRLTVL.

This sequence joins TRBV27 and TRBJ2-7; 8 bases match TRBD1. CDR3 length: 13 residues. V lost 5 bases and J lost 7; bases outside the gene matches: 7. Per the germline V gene, CDR1 is MNHEY and CDR2 is SMNVEV (reference sequence). DNA for the CDR3: TGTGCCAGCAGTGCCAGGGGGCCAGGGGAGCAGTACTTC. Translated, it gives CASSARGPGEQYF.

This sequence joins TRBV19 and TRBJ1-1; D is ambiguous. CDR1 and CDR2 (germline): LNHDA, SQIVND (reference sequence). Trimming pared 3 bases from V and 4 bases from J, leaving 12 bases between. This CDR3 has 14 amino acids. The CDR3 DNA sequence: TGTGCCAGTAGTATTCTCAACTCGGGCACTGAAGCTTTCTTT. As protein: CASSILNSGTEAFF.

V gene TRBV5-1 combines with J gene TRBJ2-1, with 10 bases identical to TRBD2. The germline CDR1 and CDR2 sequences are SGHRS and YFSETQ. The J segment lost 1 base and the V segment lost 0 bases, leaving 1 base of the junction unmatched. The CDR3 totals 16 residues. The CDR3 reads CASSLGSGRSYNEQFF. The CDR3 nucleotides read TGCGCCAGCAGCTTGGGTAGCGGGAGGTCCTACAATGAGCAGTTCTTC. Drawing the rest from reference TRBV5-1 and TRBJ2-1, the complete variable domain is KAGVTQTPRYLIKTRGQQVTLSCSPISGHRSVSWYQQTPGQGLQFLFEYFSETQRNKGNFPGRFSGRQFSNSRSEMNVSTLELGDSALYLCASSLGSGRSYNEQFFGPGTRLTVL.

This chain links TRBV25-1 with TRBJ2-6, with 8 bases matching TRBD1. The CDR3 totals 13 residues. V shed 1 base, J shed 14 bases, and the junction held 4 bases outside the gene matches. Per germline, CDR1 MGHDK and CDR2 SYGVNS. The CDR3 sequence: CASSESNRGFLTF. CDR3 DNA: TGTGCCAGCAGTGAATCTAACAGGGGGTTCCTGACTTTC.

This chain joins TRBV18 and TRBJ1-1, with a weak D call TRBD1 (6 bases). The CDR3 contains 15 residues. Germline V gene lookup returns CDR1 KGHSH and CDR2 LQKENI. The germline V and J ends were trimmed by 3 bases and 1 base, with 12 bases remaining between them. CDR3 region: CASSPWGARNTEAFF. The DNA of the CDR3 is TGTGCCAGCTCACCGTGGGGGGCAAGGAACACTGAAGCTTTCTTT.

J is TRBJ2-4 and V is TRBV7-9; no clear D. This CDR3 has 11 amino acids. Germline CDR1 is SEHNR and CDR2 is FQNEAQ (reference sequence). Deletions cut 1 base from V and 8 bases from J, with 3 bases between. As DNA, the CDR3 is TGTGCCAGCAGCTTAGAATACATTCAGTACTTC. Translated, it gives CASSLEYIQYF.

The CDR3 nucleotides read TGTGCCACCGGGTCTAGCGGACAAGAGACCCAGTACTTC. Translating it yields CATGSSGQETQYF. The rearrangement uses TRBV6-6 and TRBJ2-5; TRBD2 matches at 7 bases. Germline CDR1 reads MNHNY; CDR2 reads SVGAGI (reference sequence). This CDR3 spans 13 amino acids. The V segment lost 10 bases and the J segment 2 bases; nucleotides outside the gene matches: 7.

The rearrangement uses TRBV25-1 and TRBJ2-5; TRBD2 agrees at 7 bases. The germline CDR1 and CDR2 sequences are MGHDK and SYGVNS. J gave up 3 bases and V 0 bases, and 10 bases lay outside the gene matches. CDR3 size: 17 residues. The CDR3 DNA follows: TGTGCCAGCAGTGAATATCCCCCCCCGGGAGGCAAAGAGACCCAGTACTTC. Protein sequence: CASSEYPPPGGKETQYF.

This sequence joins TRBV5-6 and TRBJ2-3; D is unclear. Germline V gene sequence: CDR1 SGHDT, CDR2 YYEEEE. There are 17 residues in the CDR3. Between the trimmed V and J ends, which lost 0 bases and 2 bases, there was a span of 16 bases. The CDR3 here is CASSLAQGAIVTDTQYF. CDR3 sequence (DNA): TGTGCCAGCAGCTTGGCCCAAGGAGCAATAGTCACAGATACGCAGTATTTT. Supplemented by reference TRBV5-6 and TRBJ2-3, the full variable domain reads DAGVTQSPTHLIKTRGQQVTLRCSPKSGHDTVSWYQQALGQGPQFIFQYYEEEERQRGNFPDRFSGHQFPNYSSELNVNALLLGDSALYLCASSLAQGAIVTDTQYFGPGTRLTVL.

The chain uses TRBV2 and TRBJ1-5; D may be TRBD1 (5 bases). The CDR3 is 15 residues long. The germline CDR1 and CDR2 sequences are SNHLY and FYNNEI. The V gene lost 0 bases and the J gene lost 7 bases, with 13 bases spanning the gap. CDR3 bases: TGTGCCAGCAGTGAAGCGCCCAGGGTTGGGCAGCCCCAGCATTTT. Residues: CASSEAPRVGQPQHF.

The chain carries TRBV7-9 and TRBJ1-1, with D possibly being TRBD1 (5 bases). V lost 4 bases, J lost 5 bases, and 11 bases lay in between. Germline CDR1 is SEHNR and CDR2 is FQNEAQ (reference sequence). The CDR3 has 13 amino acids. The chain's CDR3 is CASSSPGGTEAFF. The CDR3 DNA follows: TGTGCCAGCAGCTCCCCGGGGGGTACTGAAGCTTTCTTT.

V gene TRBV19 combines with J gene TRBJ2-1, with 10 bases matching TRBD1. The CDR3 runs to 15 residues. V lost 1 base to trimming and J lost 4 bases; unmatched junction nucleotides: 1. In germline, CDR1 is LNHDA, CDR2 SQIVND (reference sequence). The CDR3 loop is CASSIGDRGYNEQFF. The CDR3 region has the DNA TGTGCCAGTAGTATAGGGGACAGGGGTTACAATGAGCAGTTCTTC.